One and the same sample provided the 13 T cell receptor beta chains below, sequenced in a study of neurological immune-mediated disorders. MiXCR, applied by TCRdb to the 5' RACE reads, yields one record per CDR3 protein. The sample lists approximately 36,000 distinct CDR3 sequences, 8.5% to 14% occurring once. The time point is: technical triplicate 1. Sequencing input: PBMCs. The origin of the receptors is a man between 60 and 75 years old with HTLV-1-associated myelopathy (HAM/TSP).

This clonotype was detected ten times or more. In DNA form, the CDR3 reads TGTGCCAGCAGTCAGAATAGACAAGAGACCCAGTACTTC. This gives the protein CASSQNRQETQYF. The chain links TRBV12-3 or TRBV12-4 to TRBJ2-5; no clear D. Trimming cost V 5 bases and J 2 bases, with 9 bases left between them. The CDR3 runs 13 residues.

The V and J genes are TRBV29-1 and TRBJ2-5; no clear D gene. Looked up from germline, CDR1 is SQVTM and CDR2 is ANQGSEA. This CDR3 spans 14 amino acids. Deletions cut 3 bases from V and 0 bases from J, with 11 bases between. CDR3 bases: TGCAGCGTTGAGCGAAGGAGACACCAAGAGACCCAGTACTTC. Its translation: CSVERRRHQETQYF.

This clonotype was seen many times. This chain joins TRBV20-1 and TRBJ2-1; D ambiguous. This CDR3 spans 12 amino acids. Germline loops: CDR1 DFQATT, CDR2 SNEGSKA (reference sequence). V lost 0 bases and J 7 bases, leaving 7 bases between the germline ends. The CDR3 bases are TGCAGTGCTAGAGACCTAAGTAATGAGCAGTTCTTC. Encoded protein: CSARDLSNEQFF.

This clonotype appeared many times. The chain couples TRBV11-2 to TRBJ2-5; D not certain. Per the germline V gene, CDR1 is SGHAT and CDR2 is FQNNGV. The V and J ends lost 5 bases and 4 bases respectively, with 11 bases between them. The CDR3 is 13 amino acids. The CDR3 sequence is CASSRPGSETQYF. The CDR3 DNA is TGTGCCAGCAGCCGGCCAGGTTCAGAGACCCAGTACTTC.

In its sample, this clonotype was seen many times. The chain links TRBV5-1 to TRBJ2-7, with 7 nucleotides matching TRBD1. CDR1 is SGHRS and CDR2 is YFSETQ in the germline V gene. V lost 5 bases, J lost 2 bases, and 7 bases stayed unmatched. CDR3 length: 14 residues. CDR3 residues: CASSEAGTAYEQYF. The CDR3 coding sequence is TGCGCCAGCAGTGAAGCCGGGACAGCCTACGAGCAGTACTTC.

This clonotype was counted ten times or more. One junction end disagrees with the germline gene, perhaps due to a read error. This chain joins TRBV10-3 and TRBJ1-1, with a tentative D call TRBD1 (6 bases). Germline-derived CDR1 and CDR2 are ENHRY and SYGVKD. This CDR3 has 14 residues. CDR3 DNA: TGTGCCATCAGAGGAGGCGGGGGCAACACCGAAGCTTTCTTT. This encodes CAIRGGGGNTEAFF.

In its sample, this clonotype was seen many times. The chain couples TRBV7-2 to TRBJ1-5, with D unresolved. The germline V gene has CDR1 SGHTA and CDR2 FQGNSA. V gave up 5 bases and J gave up 1 base, with 6 bases separating them. CDR3 size: 13 residues. For the CDR3, the DNA is TGTGCCAGCAGCCAGGACAGCAATCAGCCCCAGCATTTT. This sequence encodes CASSQDSNQPQHF. Supplemented by reference TRBV7-2 and TRBJ1-5, the full variable domain reads GAGVSQSPSNKVTEKGKDVELRCDPISGHTALYWYRQSLGQGLEFLIYFQGNSAPDKSGLPSDRFSAERTGGSVSTLTIQRTQQEDSAVYLCASSQDSNQPQHFGDGTRLSIL.

This clonotype was seen many times. This rearrangement joins TRBV9 to TRBJ1-6, with D perhaps TRBD1 (6 bases). This CDR3 is 16 amino acids long. The V gene's germline CDR1 is SGDLS and CDR2 YYNGEE. Trimming stripped 4 bases from V and 2 bases from J, with 13 bases between. The CDR3 DNA reads as TGTGCCAGCAGCCACAGACAGGAGACCTATAATTCACCCCTCCACTTT. Encoded protein: CASSHRQETYNSPLHF.

This clonotype was picked up many times. The gene calls are TRBV5-1 and TRBJ2-3; TRBD2 might be the D (5 bases). From germline, CDR1 is SGHRS and CDR2 YFSETQ. V lost 0 bases to trimming and J lost 0 bases, with 5 bases between them. The CDR3 sequence is 14 residues long. CDR3 sequence: CASSLGTSTDTQYF. In nucleotides, the CDR3 is TGCGCCAGCAGCTTGGGGACTAGCACAGATACGCAGTATTTT. The whole variable domain, remainder taken from reference TRBV5-1 and TRBJ2-3, is KAGVTQTPRYLIKTRGQQVTLSCSPISGHRSVSWYQQTPGQGLQFLFEYFSETQRNKGNFPGRFSGRQFSNSRSEMNVSTLELGDSALYLCASSLGTSTDTQYFGPGTRLTVL.

This clonotype has at least ten counts. V usage is TRBV5-1 and J usage is TRBJ2-6; 10 nucleotides align to TRBD1. The V segment lost 5 bases and the J segment 1 base; nucleotides outside the gene matches: 9. The length of the CDR3 is 18 residues. Germline V gives CDR1 SGHRS, CDR2 YFSETQ. CDR3 bases: TGCGCCAGCAGTCCCCGGACAGGGGGTAGTTCTGGGGCCAACGTCCTGACTTTC. Translated, it gives CASSPRTGGSSGANVLTF.

This clonotype has at least ten counts. V gene TRBV20-1 combines with J gene TRBJ1-6, with D possibly being TRBD1 (5 bases). CDR1 and CDR2 from the germline V gene are DFQATT and SNEGSKA (reference sequence). V was pared by 3 bases and J by 8 bases, with 14 bases between. The CDR3 spans 14 residues. The CDR3 nucleotides are TGCAGTGCTAGTAGGGGTTTCTTCGATTCACCCCTCCACTTT. Translating gives CSASRGFFDSPLHF.

By frequency in the sample, this clonotype is large (0.1 to 1%). V is TRBV20-1 and J is TRBJ2-1; 8 bases are a match to TRBD2. The CDR3 has 16 amino acids. The J segment lost 2 bases and the V segment lost 6 bases, leaving 12 bases of the junction unmatched. Germline lookup yields CDR1 DFQATT and CDR2 SNEGSKA (reference sequence). The DNA for the CDR3 is TGCAGTGCCCAGACTAGCGCAGACCCGACCTACAATGAGCAGTTCTTC. Amino acid sequence: CSAQTSADPTYNEQFF.

Many counts were recorded for this clonotype. The V gene is TRBV12-3 or TRBV12-4, the J gene TRBJ2-3; maybe TRBD2 (6 bases). Trimming took off 6 bases at V and 5 bases at J, with 15 bases between the two ends. This CDR3 region has 14 residues. CDR3 in amino acids: CASSPPGVKDTQYF. DNA of the CDR3: TGTGCCAGCAGCCCCCCGGGAGTAAAAGATACGCAGTATTTT.